This TCR beta chain was captured by sequencing in a study of cytomegalovirus exposure and HLA in healthy donors. While the first cohort had several hundred subjects, the donors belonged to the separate validation cohort of 120 subjects. Data came from immunoSEQ multiplex PCR; TCRdb stores just in-frame clones and leaves some out. The repertoire consists of 350,000 or so clones, with about nine tenths occurring once and the leading ten covering around 0.84%. Study-level findings and limits: There were some public TCRs occurring in many donors, but most TCR sequences were rare. A few chains linked to CMV were shown in vitro to be specific for CMV antigens. Altogether, 150 to 200 TCR beta chains were recorded as cytomegalovirus-associated.

As regards this clone: Its antigen remains unidentified.

This CDR3 has 16 residues. Germline V gives CDR1 LGHNA, CDR2 YSLEER. With V trimmed by 1 base and J by 0 bases, 5 bases remained unmatched. This clonotype was sampled from a woman younger than 30 in good health and CMV-seronegative. The chain is built from TRBV4-3 and TRBJ2-7; the match to TRBD2 covers 8 bases. Sequencing was performed on PBMCs. Here the CDR3 reads CASSQGSGTSSYEQYF. The CDR3 DNA reads TGCGCCAGCAGCCAAGGTAGCGGGACAAGCTCCTACGAGCAGTACTTC.